This record covers a single TCR beta chain. The data were obtained in a study of blood T cell repertoires in COVID-19. Study-level background: Both acute and convalescent COVID-19 samples were obtained from the United States, Italy and Spain. From T cells, B-cell-depleted T cells, or PBMCs came the material, which was cDNA or gDNA.

In the authors' workflow: From reference gene primer amplification, estimates of nucleated cell counts were derived. Here immunoSEQ multiplex PCR was the method, and the copy in TCRdb shows in-frame clones only, minus some. V and J calls and clone size are those listed in that table; D and trimming were worked out from the DNA. The sample yields about 270,000 clones, just under 90% seen once. V was pared by 1 base and J by 8 bases, with 12 bases between. The CDR3 spans 15 residues. CDR1 is LNHDA, CDR2 SQIVND, per germline (reference sequence). Allocation to cohorts depended on clinical history reported by the participants.

Sample: PBMCs or T cells enriched from blood (not recorded which). The sequence came from a woman in her twenties or thirties with acute COVID-19. The V gene is TRBV19, the J gene TRBJ1-6, with D perhaps TRBD1 (5 bases). The CDR3 loop reads CASSIGGQIDSPLHF. The CDR3 nucleotides read TGTGCCAGTAGTATAGGAGGACAAATAGATTCACCCCTCCACTTT. Supplemented by reference TRBV19 and TRBJ1-6, the full variable domain reads DGGITQSPKYLFRKEGQNVTLSCEQNLNHDAMYWYRQDPGQGLRLIYYSQIVNDFQKGDIAEGYSVSREKKESFPLTVTSAQKNPTAFYLCASSIGGQIDSPLHFGNGTRLTVT.